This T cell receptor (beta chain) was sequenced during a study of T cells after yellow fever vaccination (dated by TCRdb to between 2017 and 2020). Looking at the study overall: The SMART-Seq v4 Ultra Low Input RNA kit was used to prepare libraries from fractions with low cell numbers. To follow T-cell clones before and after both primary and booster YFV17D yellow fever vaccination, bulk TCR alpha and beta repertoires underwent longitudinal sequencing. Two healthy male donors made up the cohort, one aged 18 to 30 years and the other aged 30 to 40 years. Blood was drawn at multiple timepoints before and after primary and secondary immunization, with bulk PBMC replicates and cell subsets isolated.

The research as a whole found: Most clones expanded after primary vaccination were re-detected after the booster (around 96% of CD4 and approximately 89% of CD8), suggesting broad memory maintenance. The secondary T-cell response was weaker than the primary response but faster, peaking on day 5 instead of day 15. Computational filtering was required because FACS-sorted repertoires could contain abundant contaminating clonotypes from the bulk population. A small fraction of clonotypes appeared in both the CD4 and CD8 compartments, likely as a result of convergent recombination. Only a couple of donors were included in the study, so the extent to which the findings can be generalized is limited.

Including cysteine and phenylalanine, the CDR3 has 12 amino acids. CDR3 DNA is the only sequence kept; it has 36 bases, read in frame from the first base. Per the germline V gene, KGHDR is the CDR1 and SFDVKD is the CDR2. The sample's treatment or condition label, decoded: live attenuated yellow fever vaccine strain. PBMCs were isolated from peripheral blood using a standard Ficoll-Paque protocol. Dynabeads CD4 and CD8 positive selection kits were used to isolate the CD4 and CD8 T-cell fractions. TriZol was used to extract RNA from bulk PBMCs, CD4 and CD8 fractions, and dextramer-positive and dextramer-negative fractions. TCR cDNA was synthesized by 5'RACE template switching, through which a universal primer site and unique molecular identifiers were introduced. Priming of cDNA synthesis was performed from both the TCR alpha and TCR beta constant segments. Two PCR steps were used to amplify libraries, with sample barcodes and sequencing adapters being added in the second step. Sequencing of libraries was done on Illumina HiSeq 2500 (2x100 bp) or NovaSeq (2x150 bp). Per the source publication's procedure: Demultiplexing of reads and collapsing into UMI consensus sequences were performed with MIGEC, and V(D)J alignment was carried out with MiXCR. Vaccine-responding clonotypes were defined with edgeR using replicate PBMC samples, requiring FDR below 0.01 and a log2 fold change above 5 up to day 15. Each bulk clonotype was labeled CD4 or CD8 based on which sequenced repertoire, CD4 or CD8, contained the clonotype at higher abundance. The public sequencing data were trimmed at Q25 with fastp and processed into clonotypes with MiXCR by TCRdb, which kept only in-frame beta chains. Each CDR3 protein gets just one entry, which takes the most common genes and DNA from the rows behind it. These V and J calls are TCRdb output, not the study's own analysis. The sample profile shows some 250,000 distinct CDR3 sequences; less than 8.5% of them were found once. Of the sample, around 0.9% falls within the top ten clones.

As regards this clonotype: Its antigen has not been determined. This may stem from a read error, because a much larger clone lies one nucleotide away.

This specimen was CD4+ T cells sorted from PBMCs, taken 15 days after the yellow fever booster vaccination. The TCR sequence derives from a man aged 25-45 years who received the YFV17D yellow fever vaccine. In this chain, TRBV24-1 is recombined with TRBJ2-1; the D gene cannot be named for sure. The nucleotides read TGTGCCACCAGTGTTTTGGGGAATGAGCAGTTCTTC. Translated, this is CATSVLGNEQFF.